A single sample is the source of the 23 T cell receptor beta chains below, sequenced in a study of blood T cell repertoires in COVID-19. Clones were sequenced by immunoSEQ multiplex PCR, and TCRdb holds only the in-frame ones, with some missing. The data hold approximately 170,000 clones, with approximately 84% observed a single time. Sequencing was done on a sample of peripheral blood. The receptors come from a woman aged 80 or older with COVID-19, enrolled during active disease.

CDR3 residues: CATKSGRSSYNEQFF. CDR3 nucleotides: TGTGCCACCAAAAGCGGGAGGAGCTCCTACAATGAGCAGTTCTTC. The chain carries TRBV15 and TRBJ2-1; TRBD2 agrees at 9 bases. The CDR3 length is 15 residues. The germline V gene has CDR1 LNHNV and CDR2 YYDKDF (reference sequence). Losses at the gene ends were 7 bases for V and 0 bases for J; bases not matched to a gene: 4.

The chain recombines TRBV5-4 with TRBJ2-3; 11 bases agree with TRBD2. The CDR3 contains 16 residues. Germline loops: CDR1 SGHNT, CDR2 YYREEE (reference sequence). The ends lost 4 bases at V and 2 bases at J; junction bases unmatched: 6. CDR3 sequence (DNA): TGTGCCAGCAGCGAACTAGCGGGGGCCAACACAGATACGCAGTATTTT. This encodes CASSELAGANTDTQYF.

The CDR3 loop is CASSKGPGYASTYTF. CDR3 nucleotide sequence: TGTGCCAGCAGCAAAGGTCCGGGGTATGCCTCCACCTACACCTTC. The chain uses TRBV21-1 and TRBJ1-2. TRBV21-1 is a pseudogene segment. This CDR3 is built from 15 residues.

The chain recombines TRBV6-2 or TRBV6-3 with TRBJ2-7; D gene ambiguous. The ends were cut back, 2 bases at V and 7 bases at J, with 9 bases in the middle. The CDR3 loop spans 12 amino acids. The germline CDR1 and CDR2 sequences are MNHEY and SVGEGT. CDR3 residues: CASSYIPQEQYF. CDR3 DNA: TGTGCCAGCAGTTACATACCTCAGGAGCAGTACTTC.

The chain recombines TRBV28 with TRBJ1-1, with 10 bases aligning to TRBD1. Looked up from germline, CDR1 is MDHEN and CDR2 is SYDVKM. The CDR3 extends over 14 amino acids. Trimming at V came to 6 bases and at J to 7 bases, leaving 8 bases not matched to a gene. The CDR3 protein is CASRSTGGGDEAFF. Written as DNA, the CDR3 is TGTGCCAGCAGATCGACAGGGGGCGGTGATGAAGCTTTCTTT.

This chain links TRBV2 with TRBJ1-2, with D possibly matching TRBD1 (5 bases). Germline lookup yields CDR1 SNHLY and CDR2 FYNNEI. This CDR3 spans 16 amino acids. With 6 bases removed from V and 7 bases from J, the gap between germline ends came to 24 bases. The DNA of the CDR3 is TGTGCCAGCAGGAAAGACAGTGCAAGGAACGACTTTGGCTACACCTTC. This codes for CASRKDSARNDFGYTF.

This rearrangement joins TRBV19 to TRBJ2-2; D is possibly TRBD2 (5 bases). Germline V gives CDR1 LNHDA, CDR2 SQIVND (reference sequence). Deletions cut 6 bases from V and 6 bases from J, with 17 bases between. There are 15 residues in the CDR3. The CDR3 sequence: CASSRAPQRAGELFF. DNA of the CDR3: TGTGCCAGTAGCCGCGCCCCCCAGAGGGCCGGGGAGCTGTTTTTT.

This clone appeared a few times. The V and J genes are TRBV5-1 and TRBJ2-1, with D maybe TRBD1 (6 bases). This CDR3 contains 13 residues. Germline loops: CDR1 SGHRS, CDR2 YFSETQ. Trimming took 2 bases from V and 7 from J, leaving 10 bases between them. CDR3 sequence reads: CASSFTGWNEQFF. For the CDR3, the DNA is TGCGCCAGCAGCTTCACAGGGTGGAATGAGCAGTTCTTC.

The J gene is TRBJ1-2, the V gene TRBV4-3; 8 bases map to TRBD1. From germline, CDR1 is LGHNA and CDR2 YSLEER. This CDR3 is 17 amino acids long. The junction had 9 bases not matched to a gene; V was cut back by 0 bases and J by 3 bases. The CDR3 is CASSQDLSRQGYYGYTF. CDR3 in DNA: TGCGCCAGCAGCCAAGATCTCAGTCGACAGGGGTACTATGGCTACACCTTC.

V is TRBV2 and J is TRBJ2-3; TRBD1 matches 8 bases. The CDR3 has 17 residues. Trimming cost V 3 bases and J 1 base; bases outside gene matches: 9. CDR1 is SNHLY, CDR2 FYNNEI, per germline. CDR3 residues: CASSDGSPGQGTDTQYF. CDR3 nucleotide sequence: TGTGCCAGCAGTGATGGGAGTCCGGGACAGGGCACAGATACGCAGTATTTT.

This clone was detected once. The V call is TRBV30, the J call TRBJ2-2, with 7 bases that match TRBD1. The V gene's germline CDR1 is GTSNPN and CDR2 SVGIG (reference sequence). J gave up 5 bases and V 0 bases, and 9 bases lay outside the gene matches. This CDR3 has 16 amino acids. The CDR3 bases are TGTGCCTGGAGTGTACGAGGAACAGGGGTGACCGGGGAGCTGTTTTTT. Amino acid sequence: CAWSVRGTGVTGELFF. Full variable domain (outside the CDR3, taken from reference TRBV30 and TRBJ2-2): SQTIHQWPATLVQPVGSPLSLECTVEGTSNPNLYWYRQAAGRGLQLLFYSVGIGQISSEVPQNLSASRPQDRQFILSSKKLLLSDSGFYLCAWSVRGTGVTGELFFGEGSRLTVL.

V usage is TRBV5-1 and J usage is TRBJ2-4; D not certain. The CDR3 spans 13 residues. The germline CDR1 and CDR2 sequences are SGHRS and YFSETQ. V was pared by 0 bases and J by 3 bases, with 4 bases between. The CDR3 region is CASSLDSKNIQYF. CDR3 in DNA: TGCGCCAGCAGCTTGGACAGCAAAAACATTCAGTACTTC.

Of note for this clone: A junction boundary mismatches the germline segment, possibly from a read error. CDR3 nucleotides: TGCGCCAGCAGTTCCCTTTCGGGTATCTACCAAATCTTC. Translation gives CASSSLSGIYQIF. The chain recombines TRBV5-1 with TRBJ2-1; no reliable D call. The CDR3 is made up of 13 amino acids. Germline lookup yields CDR1 SGHRS and CDR2 YFSETQ. The full variable domain, completed using reference TRBV5-1 and TRBJ2-1, is KAGVTQTPRYLIKTRGQQVTLSCSPISGHRSVSWYQQTPGQGLQFLFEYFSETQRNKGNFPGRFSGRQFSNSRSEMNVSTLELGDSALYLCASSSLSGIYQIFGPGTRLTVL.

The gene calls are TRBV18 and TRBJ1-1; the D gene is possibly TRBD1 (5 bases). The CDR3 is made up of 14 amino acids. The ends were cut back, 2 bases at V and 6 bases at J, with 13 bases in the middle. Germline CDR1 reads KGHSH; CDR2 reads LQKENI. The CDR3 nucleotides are TGTGCCAGCTCACCAGGGACTTTTCGGGCTGAAGCTTTCTTT. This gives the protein CASSPGTFRAEAFF.

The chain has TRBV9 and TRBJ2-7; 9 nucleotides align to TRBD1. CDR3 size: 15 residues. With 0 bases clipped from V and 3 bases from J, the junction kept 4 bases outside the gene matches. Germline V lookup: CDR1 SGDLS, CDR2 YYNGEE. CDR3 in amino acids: CASSVAQGAVYEQYF. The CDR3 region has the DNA TGTGCCAGCAGCGTAGCACAGGGGGCTGTCTACGAGCAGTACTTC.

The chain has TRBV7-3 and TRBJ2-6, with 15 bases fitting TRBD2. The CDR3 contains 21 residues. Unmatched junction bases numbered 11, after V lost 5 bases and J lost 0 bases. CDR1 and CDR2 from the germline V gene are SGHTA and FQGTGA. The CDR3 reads CASSHSGTSGRPSSGANVLTF. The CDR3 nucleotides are TGTGCCAGCAGCCACTCCGGGACTAGCGGGAGGCCCTCCTCTGGGGCCAACGTCCTGACTTTC.

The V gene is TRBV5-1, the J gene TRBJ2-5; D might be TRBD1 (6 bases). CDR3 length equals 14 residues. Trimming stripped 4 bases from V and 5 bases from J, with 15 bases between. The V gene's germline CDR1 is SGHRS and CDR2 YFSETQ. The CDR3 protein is CASSLGTFPETQYF. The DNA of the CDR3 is TGCGCCAGCAGCCTAGGGACATTCCCGGAGACCCAGTACTTC.

CDR3 sequence reads: CASSTPRGQGGQETQYF. CDR3 in DNA: TGTGCCAGTAGTACCCCTAGGGGACAGGGTGGGCAAGAGACCCAGTACTTC. This chain links TRBV19 with TRBJ2-5, with TRBD1 matching over 9 bases. This CDR3 is 17 amino acids long. Germline values: CDR1 LNHDA, CDR2 SQIVND (reference sequence). Unmatched junction bases numbered 11, after V lost 4 bases and J lost 2 bases.

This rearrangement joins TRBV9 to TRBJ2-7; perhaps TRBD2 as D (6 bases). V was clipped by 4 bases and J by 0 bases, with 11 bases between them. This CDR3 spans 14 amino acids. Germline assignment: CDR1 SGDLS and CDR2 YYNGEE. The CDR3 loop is CASSPLGGSYEQYF. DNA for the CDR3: TGTGCCAGCAGCCCTCTCGGGGGCTCCTACGAGCAGTACTTC.

CDR3 in amino acids: CARSLAAGRGGNEKLFF. The CDR3 coding sequence is TGTGCCAGAAGCTTGGCCGCAGGGAGGGGCGGTAATGAAAAACTGTTTTTT. The J gene is TRBJ1-4, the V gene TRBV5-3, with a tentative D call TRBD1 (5 bases). TRBV5-3 is reported as an ORF; its role is uncertain. The germline V and J ends were trimmed by 0 bases and 4 bases, with 16 bases remaining between them. The CDR3 runs to 17 residues.

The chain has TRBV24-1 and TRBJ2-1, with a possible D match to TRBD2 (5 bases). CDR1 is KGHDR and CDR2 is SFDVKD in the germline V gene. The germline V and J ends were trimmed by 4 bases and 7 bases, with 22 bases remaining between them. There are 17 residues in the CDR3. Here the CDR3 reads CATSDLDKGDLRNEQFF. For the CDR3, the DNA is TGTGCCACCAGTGACCTCGATAAGGGAGATCTGAGGAATGAGCAGTTCTTC.

DNA of the CDR3: TGTGCCAGCAGCTTCGGGACTAGCTCGGCCTACGAGCAGTACTTC. Protein product: CASSFGTSSAYEQYF. This sequence joins TRBV7-2 and TRBJ2-7; TRBD2 aligns across 9 bases. The V segment lost 3 bases and the J segment 2 bases; nucleotides outside the gene matches: 5. This CDR3 contains 15 residues. CDR1 and CDR2 (germline): SGHTA, FQGNSA.

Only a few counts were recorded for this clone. This CDR3 is CASRSGTGHTEAFF. CDR3 in DNA: TGTGCCAGCAGGTCCGGGACAGGGCACACTGAAGCTTTCTTT. The chain combines TRBV7-3 with TRBJ1-1; 9 bases match TRBD1. Germline CDR1 reads SGHTA; CDR2 reads FQGTGA. The CDR3 covers 14 residues. J lost 3 bases, V lost 6 bases, and 5 bases had no gene match.